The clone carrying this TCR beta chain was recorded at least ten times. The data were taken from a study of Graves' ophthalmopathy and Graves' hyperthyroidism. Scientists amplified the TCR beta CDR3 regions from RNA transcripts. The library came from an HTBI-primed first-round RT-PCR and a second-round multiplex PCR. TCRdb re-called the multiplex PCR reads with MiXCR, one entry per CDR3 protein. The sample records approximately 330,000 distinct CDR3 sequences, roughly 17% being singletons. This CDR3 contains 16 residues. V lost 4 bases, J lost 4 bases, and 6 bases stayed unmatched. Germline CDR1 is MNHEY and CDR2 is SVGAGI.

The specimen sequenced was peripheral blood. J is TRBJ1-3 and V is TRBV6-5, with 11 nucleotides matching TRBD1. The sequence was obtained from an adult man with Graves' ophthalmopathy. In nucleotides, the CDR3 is TGTGCCAGCAGTTCGGACAGGGGGCGACAAGGAAACACCATATATTTT. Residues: CASSSDRGRQGNTIYF.